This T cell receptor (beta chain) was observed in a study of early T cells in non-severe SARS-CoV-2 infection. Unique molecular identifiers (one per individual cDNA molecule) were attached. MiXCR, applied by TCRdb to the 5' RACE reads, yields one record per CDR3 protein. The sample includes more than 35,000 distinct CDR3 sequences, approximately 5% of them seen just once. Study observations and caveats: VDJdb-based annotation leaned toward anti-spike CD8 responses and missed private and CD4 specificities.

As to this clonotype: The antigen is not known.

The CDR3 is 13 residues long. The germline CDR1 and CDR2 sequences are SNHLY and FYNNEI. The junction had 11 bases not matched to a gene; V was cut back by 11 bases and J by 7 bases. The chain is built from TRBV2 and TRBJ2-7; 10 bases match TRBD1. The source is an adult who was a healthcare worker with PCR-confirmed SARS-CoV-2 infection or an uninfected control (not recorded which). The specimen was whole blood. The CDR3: CAAARDRGGEQYF. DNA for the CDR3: TGTGCCGCCGCCCGGGACAGGGGAGGGGAGCAGTACTTC. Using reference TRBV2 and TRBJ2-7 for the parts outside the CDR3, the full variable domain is EPEVTQTPSHQVTQMGQEVILRCVPISNHLYFYWYRQILGQKVEFLVSFYNNEISEKSEIFDDQFSVERPDGSNFTLKIRSTKLEDSAMYFCAAARDRGGEQYFGPGTRLTVT.